Following are 32 T cell receptor beta chains from one sample sequenced in a study of T cells in Graves' hyperthyroidism and ophthalmopathy. TCR beta CDR3 sequences were amplified from RNA transcripts. HTBI primers were the set used in a first-round RT-PCR of the TCR CDR3. TCRdb used MiXCR to reprocess the multiplex PCR reads, holding one entry per CDR3 protein. This sample has around 700,000 distinct CDR3 sequences, with around 19% found just once. Specimen: blood. The receptors stem from a woman between 45 and 65 years old with Graves' hyperthyroidism that later progressed to Graves' ophthalmopathy.

At least ten counts were recorded for this clonotype. This rearrangement joins TRBV6-1 to TRBJ2-5, with 14 bases lining up with TRBD2. CDR1 and CDR2 from the germline V gene are MNHNS and SASEGT. V lost 5 bases to trimming and J lost 5 bases; unmatched junction nucleotides: 4. The CDR3 totals 15 residues. The CDR3 protein is CASSSTSGGAETQYF. Written as DNA, the CDR3 is TGTGCCAGCAGTTCGACTAGCGGGGGGGCGGAGACCCAGTACTTC.

V usage is TRBV5-1 and J usage is TRBJ2-7, with a weak D call TRBD2 (5 bases). CDR1 and CDR2 (germline): SGHRS, YFSETQ. This CDR3 region has 14 residues. The V end was cut by 4 bases, the J end by 4 bases, with 15 bases between. Here the CDR3 reads CASSARTEDYEQYF. In DNA, the CDR3 is TGCGCCAGCAGCGCCCGGACGGAGGATTACGAGCAGTACTTC. The whole variable domain, filled in from reference TRBV5-1 and TRBJ2-7, reads KAGVTQTPRYLIKTRGQQVTLSCSPISGHRSVSWYQQTPGQGLQFLFEYFSETQRNKGNFPGRFSGRQFSNSRSEMNVSTLELGDSALYLCASSARTEDYEQYFGPGTRLTVT.

This clonotype was seen at least ten times. The chain employs TRBV12-3 or TRBV12-4 and TRBJ1-1; D unclear. Trimming cost V 4 bases and J 0 bases, with 9 bases left between them. This CDR3 region has 14 residues. CDR3 nucleotides: TGTGCCAGCAGTTCAACGACAATGAACACTGAAGCTTTCTTT. Translation gives CASSSTTMNTEAFF.

This clonotype came up many times. The chain combines TRBV2 with TRBJ1-5; 8 bases are a match to TRBD1. The CDR3 length is 16 residues. J was trimmed by 6 bases and V by 6 bases; bases with no gene match: 13. Germline CDR1 and CDR2: SNHLY and FYNNEI. The CDR3 reads CASSRYPGQEGQPQHF. The CDR3 DNA reads as TGTGCCAGCAGCCGATACCCGGGACAGGAAGGTCAGCCCCAGCATTTT.

This clonotype was observed a handful of times. The rearrangement joins TRBV6-1 to TRBJ2-5; TRBD1 agrees at 9 bases. Germline assignment: CDR1 MNHNS and CDR2 SASEGT. V shed 6 bases, J shed 5 bases, and the junction held 13 bases outside the gene matches. The CDR3 sequence is 16 residues long. The CDR3 nucleotides are TGTGCCAGCAGCGGAGAAAGACAGGGGGATTTCGAGACCCAGTACTTC. Translating it yields CASSGERQGDFETQYF.

The table lists this clonotype with many counts. The genes are TRBV12-3 or TRBV12-4 and TRBJ1-1, with a possible D match to TRBD1 (6 bases). The CDR3 is made up of 17 amino acids. Trimming removed 2 bases from V and 0 bases from J, with 16 bases in between. For the CDR3, the DNA is TGTGCCAGCAGTTTAAGGGGCCTACAGGGTATGAACACTGAAGCTTTCTTT. It is translated as CASSLRGLQGMNTEAFF.

The chain is built from TRBV19 and TRBJ1-1; perhaps TRBD1 as D (5 bases). Germline lookup yields CDR1 LNHDA and CDR2 SQIVND (reference sequence). V gave up 3 bases and J gave up 0 bases, with 11 bases separating them. The CDR3 has 15 residues. The CDR3 spells CASSIIPGLNTEAFF. CDR3 bases: TGTGCCAGTAGTATCATCCCAGGGCTGAACACTGAAGCTTTCTTT.

The table lists this clonotype with a few counts. The chain is built from TRBV30 and TRBJ2-5; D is uncertain. The length of the CDR3 is 12 residues. Germline CDR1 and CDR2: GTSNPN and SVGIG (reference sequence). Trimming removed 0 bases from V and 3 bases from J, with 5 bases in between. This CDR3 reads CAWSVNEETQYF. The DNA for the CDR3 is TGTGCCTGGAGTGTCAACGAAGAGACCCAGTACTTC.

The rearrangement links TRBV5-1 to TRBJ2-2, with 8 nucleotides matching TRBD1. Germline lookup yields CDR1 SGHRS and CDR2 YFSETQ. The V gene end was trimmed by 2 bases and the J gene end by 2 bases; junction bases not matched to a gene: 2. This CDR3 comprises 15 residues. In DNA, the CDR3 is TGCGCCAGCAGCTTCGCAGGGGGCAACACCGGGGAGCTGTTTTTT. Its protein is CASSFAGGNTGELFF.

On this clonotype: The conserved closing phenylalanine or tryptophan is absent in this CDR3, likely reflecting a read error. The V and J genes are TRBV2 and TRBJ2-1; D is unresolved. The germline V gene has CDR1 SNHLY and CDR2 FYNNEI. This CDR3 contains 13 residues. Trimming pared 7 bases from V and 5 bases from J, leaving 12 bases between. CDR3 protein: CASTRPYHNEQFI. The CDR3 DNA reads TGTGCCAGCACCAGGCCCTACCACAATGAGCAGTTCATC.

This CDR3 reads CASSLAGGAGGTQYF. The CDR3 DNA reads TGTGCCAGCAGCTTAGCGGGGGGGGCTGGCGGTACGCAGTATTTT. The chain combines TRBV11-3 with TRBJ2-3; 8 bases are a match to TRBD2. Germline V CDR1 and CDR2: SGHNT, YENEEA. The trim removed 1 base at V and 8 bases at J, leaving 8 bases unmatched. CDR3 length: 15 amino acids.

On this clonotype itself: A much more abundant neighbour one base away suggests this may be a read error. The chain recombines TRBV2 with TRBJ1-1; D is perhaps TRBD1 (6 bases). The CDR3 totals 14 residues. Germline CDR1 and CDR2: SNHLY and FYNNEI. Here the CDR3 reads CASSDRGGYTEASF. Written as DNA, the CDR3 is TGTGCCAGCAGTGACAGGGGAGGGTACACTGAAGCTTCCTTT.

The V gene is TRBV6-2 or TRBV6-3, the J gene TRBJ2-3; no definite D call. CDR1 is MNHEY and CDR2 is SVGEGT in the germline V gene. Trimming took 1 base from V and 6 from J, leaving 8 bases between them. This CDR3 is 13 amino acids long. CDR3 loop: CASSYFVSDTQYF. The CDR3 DNA follows: TGTGCCAGCAGTTACTTCGTTAGCGATACGCAGTATTTT.

This clonotype showed up many times. The chain uses TRBV12-3 or TRBV12-4 and TRBJ2-5; D gene ambiguous. Trimming removed 6 bases at V and 5 bases at J, with 4 bases between. The CDR3 sequence is 10 residues long. Written as DNA, the CDR3 is TGTGCCAGCAGCCGGGAGACCCAGTACTTC. Translating gives CASSRETQYF.

There are many counts of this clonotype. The CDR3 DNA follows: TGCGCCAGCGGTGAGGTTAACTATGGCTACACCTTC. Its translation is CASGEVNYGYTF. The chain joins TRBV5-1 to TRBJ1-2, with D unresolved. CDR3 size: 12 residues. V was trimmed by 7 bases and J by 1 base, leaving 8 bases between them. Per germline, CDR1 SGHRS and CDR2 YFSETQ.

This clonotype was detected ten times or more. The genes are TRBV6-1 and TRBJ1-5; TRBD1 matches at 8 bases. J was trimmed by 7 bases and V by 5 bases; bases with no gene match: 7. The length of the CDR3 is 14 residues. Germline CDR1 is MNHNS and CDR2 is SASEGT. The CDR3 region has the DNA TGTGCCAGCAGTCGACAGGGGTTGGGCCAGCCCCAGCATTTT. Translating gives CASSRQGLGQPQHF.

The chain uses TRBV12-3 or TRBV12-4 and TRBJ2-2, with TRBD1 identical over 7 bases. V gave up 3 bases and J gave up 7 bases; unmatched junction bases: 14. The CDR3 is made up of 17 amino acids. The CDR3: CASSFFPQQGYSGELFF. Written as DNA, the CDR3 is TGTGCCAGCAGTTTTTTTCCCCAACAGGGGTATAGCGGGGAGCTGTTTTTT.

The V and J genes are TRBV30 and TRBJ2-2; D remains unclear. The ends were cut back, 1 base at V and 6 bases at J, with 3 bases in the middle. Germline V CDR1 and CDR2: GTSNPN, SVGIG (reference sequence). This CDR3 spans 11 amino acids. This CDR3 reads CAWSGPGELFF. The CDR3 nucleotides read TGTGCCTGGAGTGGCCCCGGGGAGCTGTTTTTT.

The chain employs TRBV19 and TRBJ1-5; D possibly corresponds to TRBD1 (6 bases). This CDR3 is built from 19 residues. V lost 4 bases to trimming and J lost 0 bases, with 22 bases between them. Germline values: CDR1 LNHDA, CDR2 SQIVND (reference sequence). CDR3 residues: CASSTQWGDMSNSNQPQHF. The CDR3 nucleotides are TGTGCCAGTAGTACCCAATGGGGGGACATGTCGAATAGCAATCAGCCCCAGCATTTT.

In its sample, this clonotype was seen many times. The chain combines TRBV12-3 or TRBV12-4 with TRBJ2-3; perhaps TRBD1 as D (5 bases). Trimming pared 3 bases from V and 3 bases from J, leaving 10 bases between. The CDR3 totals 14 residues. The CDR3 sequence: CASSFGQGTDTQYF. The CDR3 DNA sequence: TGTGCCAGCAGTTTTGGGCAGGGTACAGATACGCAGTATTTT.

This rearrangement joins TRBV9 to TRBJ2-3; possibly TRBD1 or TRBD2 for D (6 bases each). CDR3 length: 17 residues. The V gene's germline CDR1 is SGDLS and CDR2 YYNGEE. Trimming took off 4 bases at V and 1 base at J, with 19 bases between the two ends. The CDR3 is CASSPLGAGLGTDTQYF. For the CDR3, the DNA is TGTGCCAGCAGCCCCCTGGGGGCGGGGTTAGGCACAGATACGCAGTATTTT.

This clonotype was counted ten times or more. The chain employs TRBV7-9 and TRBJ2-7, with a tentative D call TRBD1 (5 bases). The V gene lost 1 base and the J gene lost 2 bases, with 15 bases spanning the gap. Germline V gene lookup returns CDR1 SEHNR and CDR2 FQNEAQ (reference sequence). The CDR3 sequence is 16 residues long. CDR3 loop: CASSLELGLGTYEQYF. As DNA, the CDR3 is TGTGCCAGCAGCTTAGAATTGGGGCTAGGGACCTACGAGCAGTACTTC.

This clonotype came up many times. This chain joins TRBV27 and TRBJ1-1; TRBD1 matches 7 bases. J was trimmed by 6 bases and V by 11 bases; bases with no gene match: 9. CDR1 is MNHEY, CDR2 SMNVEV, per germline (reference sequence). The CDR3 loop spans 12 amino acids. CDR3 sequence: CASKQGIAEAFF. The CDR3 bases are TGTGCCTCGAAACAGGGGATTGCTGAAGCTTTCTTT.

There are a few counts of this clonotype. The genes are TRBV20-1 and TRBJ2-1, with D possibly matching TRBD1 (5 bases). V was clipped by 1 base and J by 0 bases, with 10 bases between them. The CDR3 contains 15 residues. The germline gives CDR1 DFQATT, CDR2 SNEGSKA (reference sequence). The CDR3 loop reads CSARAHRGSYNEQFF. CDR3 DNA sequence: TGCAGTGCTAGAGCTCATAGGGGCTCCTACAATGAGCAGTTCTTC.

This chain uses TRBV18 with TRBJ2-7, with D uncertain. Germline V CDR1 and CDR2: KGHSH, LQKENI. V was cut by 5 bases and J by 10 bases, with 3 bases left in between. The CDR3 is made up of 8 amino acids. The CDR3 bases are TGTGCCAGCTCAGAACAGTACTTC. It translates to CASSEQYF. The full variable domain, rest sourced from reference TRBV18 and TRBJ2-7, is NAGVMQNPRHLVRRRGQEARLRCSPMKGHSHVYWYRQLPEEGLKFMVYLQKENIIDESGMPKERFSAEFPKEGPSILRIQQVVRGDSAAYFCASSEQYFGPGTRLTVT.

This clonotype was seen only a few times. The rearrangement joins TRBV4-2 to TRBJ2-7; D gene unclear. Trimming removed 0 bases at V and 2 bases at J, with 5 bases between. The germline gives CDR1 LGHNA, CDR2 YNFKEQ. The CDR3 is 13 amino acids. CDR3: CASSQDTTYEQYF. The DNA for the CDR3 is TGTGCCAGCAGCCAAGACACCACCTACGAGCAGTACTTC.

V is TRBV6-2 or TRBV6-3 and J is TRBJ2-7, with 7 bases that match TRBD2. Losses at the gene ends were 7 bases for V and 1 base for J; bases not matched to a gene: 10. CDR3 length: 15 residues. CDR1 is MNHEY and CDR2 is SVGEGT in the germline V gene. As DNA, the CDR3 is TGTGCCAGCAACCCGGGGGGATCGAGATCCTACGAGCAGTACTTC. It specifies CASNPGGSRSYEQYF.

This clonotype has just a few counts. The rearrangement uses TRBV6-5 and TRBJ2-3, with D perhaps given as TRBD1 or TRBD2 (5 bases each). Trimming shortened V by 2 bases and J by 7 bases, and 7 bases separated the two germline ends. This CDR3 has 12 amino acids. Germline V gene lookup returns CDR1 MNHEY and CDR2 SVGAGI. This chain's CDR3 is CASSYGGNTQYF. Here the CDR3 DNA reads TGTGCCAGCAGTTACGGGGGAAATACGCAGTATTTT.

This clonotype was counted ten times or more. The V and J genes are TRBV12-3 or TRBV12-4 and TRBJ1-1; D remains unclear. The CDR3 runs 14 residues. V lost 4 bases to trimming and J lost 1 base, with 10 bases between them. The CDR3 protein is CASSSSNRNTEAFF. The CDR3, as DNA: TGTGCCAGCAGTTCTAGCAACAGGAACACTGAAGCTTTCTTT.

This clonotype showed up many times. V and J are TRBV27 and TRBJ1-1; D is unresolved. The germline V and J ends were trimmed by 2 bases and 3 bases, with 22 bases remaining between them. This CDR3 is built from 18 residues. The germline V gene encodes CDR1 MNHEY and CDR2 SMNVEV (reference sequence). CDR3 loop: CASSLLPGSLFDDTEAFF. The CDR3, as DNA: TGTGCCAGCAGTTTACTTCCGGGTAGTTTGTTCGACGACACTGAAGCTTTCTTT.

This rearrangement joins TRBV2 to TRBJ2-1; 7 positions match TRBD1. Looked up from germline, CDR1 is SNHLY and CDR2 is FYNNEI. The V gene end was trimmed by 4 bases and the J gene end by 3 bases; junction bases not matched to a gene: 6. The length of the CDR3 is 15 residues. The CDR3 here is CASSGDGQDYNEQFF. The CDR3 DNA reads as TGTGCCAGCAGTGGAGACGGACAGGACTACAATGAGCAGTTCTTC.

This clonotype was counted only a few times. The V call is TRBV18, the J call TRBJ2-2; maybe TRBD2 (5 bases). Trimming removed 5 bases from V and 2 bases from J, with 12 bases in between. This CDR3 contains 15 residues. Germline-derived CDR1 and CDR2 are KGHSH and LQKENI. CDR3: CASSTDGVNTGELFF. CDR3 nucleotide sequence: TGTGCCAGCTCAACAGACGGGGTCAACACCGGGGAGCTGTTTTTT. Complete variable domain (other parts from reference TRBV18 and TRBJ2-2): NAGVMQNPRHLVRRRGQEARLRCSPMKGHSHVYWYRQLPEEGLKFMVYLQKENIIDESGMPKERFSAEFPKEGPSILRIQQVVRGDSAAYFCASSTDGVNTGELFFGEGSRLTVL.